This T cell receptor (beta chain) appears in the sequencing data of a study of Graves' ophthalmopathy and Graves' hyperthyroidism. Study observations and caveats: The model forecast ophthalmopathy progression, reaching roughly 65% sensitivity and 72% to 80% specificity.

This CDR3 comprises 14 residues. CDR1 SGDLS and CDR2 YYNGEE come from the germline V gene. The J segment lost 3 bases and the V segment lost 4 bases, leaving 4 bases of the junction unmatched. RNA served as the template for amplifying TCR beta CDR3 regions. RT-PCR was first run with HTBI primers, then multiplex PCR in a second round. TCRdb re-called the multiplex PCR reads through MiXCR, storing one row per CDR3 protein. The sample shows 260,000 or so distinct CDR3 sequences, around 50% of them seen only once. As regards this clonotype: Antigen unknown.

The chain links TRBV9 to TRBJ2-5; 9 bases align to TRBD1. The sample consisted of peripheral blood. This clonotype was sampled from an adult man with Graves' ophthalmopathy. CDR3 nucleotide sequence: TGTGCCAGCAGCCTAAGGACAGGGGAAGAGACCCAGTACTTC. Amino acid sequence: CASSLRTGEETQYF.